The present entry profiles one T cell receptor beta chain with its context. The data were obtained in a study of OX40 agonist ivuxolimab in advanced cancers. Study background: Two cutaneous melanoma patients and one hepatocellular carcinoma patient, three in all, had partial responses.

The method was immunoSEQ multiplex PCR; TCRdb's version includes in-frame clones alone and lacks a portion of them. The repertoire includes 55,000 to 70,000 clones, 75% to 85% of them detected once, and about 2.4% sits in the top ten. The material was CD4+ or CD8+ T cells sorted from blood, obtained in a trial of the OX40 agonist ivuxolimab. This clonotype originated in an adult with an advanced solid tumor such as melanoma, head and neck, liver or kidney cancer.

The CDR3 region has the DNA TGTGCCAGCAGTGAACATTGGGGACAGGGAGCCAAAAACATTCAGTACTTC. Translated, it gives CASSEHWGQGAKNIQYF. This sequence joins TRBV6-1 and TRBJ2-4, with 9 bases aligning to TRBD1. Germline CDR1 is MNHNS and CDR2 is SASEGT. CDR3 size: 17 residues. The V segment lost 2 bases and the J segment 0 bases; nucleotides outside the gene matches: 5.